The source of this TCR beta chain is a study of T cell responses to AZD1222 COVID-19 vaccine. Study in general: Second-dose intervals of approximately 4 or approximately 12 weeks were pooled.

This CDR3 contains 12 residues. Germline CDR1 GTSNPN, CDR2 SVGIG (reference sequence). V gave up 2 bases and J gave up 5 bases; unmatched junction bases: 2. Clones were read by immunoSEQ multiplex PCR, and TCRdb kept only the in-frame ones, dropping some. Of approximately 180,000 clones in the sample, around 90% were seen once. This sequence joins TRBV30 and TRBJ1-1; 7 nucleotides align to TRBD1. The material sequenced was peripheral blood, taken on day 0 of AZD1222 vaccination. The clonotype was recovered from an adult in good health. In DNA form, the CDR3 reads TGTGCCTGGAGTCAGGGGGTTACTGAAGCTTTCTTT. This codes for CAWSQGVTEAFF.